The rows below give T cell receptor beta chains drawn from one sample of a study of control samples from healthy donors and cancer patients. Clones were read by immunoSEQ multiplex PCR, and TCRdb kept only the in-frame ones, dropping some. The sample lists some 170,000 clones, approximately 94% occurring once. What was sequenced was PBMCs. The receptors here all came from a man aged 55 to 70 with colorectal cancer. CDR3s include the opening cysteine and the closing phenylalanine or tryptophan. Fields, in order: CDR3 protein, CDR3 DNA, D gene, V gene, clone size, J gene. A D gene is named only where the DNA matches it firmly. Clone size appears in some rows only: once, few, many, or a class for an expanded clone.

CDR3 protein: CASSFQAGETQYF; CDR3 DNA: TGTGCCAGCAGCTTTCAGGCGGGGGAGACCCAGTACTTC; D gene: -; V gene: TRBV5-4; clone size: -; J gene: TRBJ2-5
CDR3 protein: CASSKLANAYEQYF; CDR3 DNA: TGTGCCAGCAGCAAACTAGCGAACGCCTACGAGCAGTACTTC; D gene: TRBD2; V gene: TRBV7-8; clone size: once; J gene: TRBJ2-7
CDR3 protein: CASSEQGGGQPQHF; CDR3 DNA: TGTGCCAGCAGTGAACAGGGAGGAGGTCAGCCCCAGCATTTT; D gene: -; V gene: TRBV6-1; clone size: -; J gene: TRBJ1-5
CDR3 protein: CASSQSGTGNEKLFF; CDR3 DNA: TGCGCCAGCAGCCAGTCCGGGACAGGGAATGAAAAACTGTTTTTT; D gene: TRBD1; V gene: TRBV4-1; clone size: -; J gene: TRBJ1-4
CDR3 protein: CASSPYHSPPGDGYTF; CDR3 DNA: TGTGCCAGCAGCCCGTATCACAGCCCCCCCGGGGATGGCTACACCTTC; D gene: -; V gene: TRBV9; clone size: once; J gene: TRBJ1-2
CDR3 protein: CASSLGGRGTDTQYF; CDR3 DNA: TGTGCCAGCAGTTTAGGCGGGAGGGGCACAGATACGCAGTATTTT; D gene: TRBD2; V gene: TRBV28; clone size: -; J gene: TRBJ2-3
CDR3 protein: CASSPTRGGNEQYF; CDR3 DNA: TGTGCCAGCTCACCGACCAGGGGGGGGAACGAGCAGTACTTC; D gene: -; V gene: TRBV18; clone size: -; J gene: TRBJ2-7
CDR3 protein: CASSRTGGRDGYTF; CDR3 DNA: TGTGCCAGCAGCAGGACAGGGGGCCGTGATGGCTACACCTTC; D gene: -; V gene: TRBV21-1; clone size: -; J gene: TRBJ1-2
CDR3 protein: CATSRDTDTQYF; CDR3 DNA: TGTGCCACCAGCAGAGATACGGATACGCAGTATTTT; D gene: -; V gene: TRBV15; clone size: -; J gene: TRBJ2-3
CDR3 protein: CASSVGDGPYEQYF; CDR3 DNA: TGTGCCAGCAGCGTAGGGGACGGACCCTACGAGCAGTACTTC; D gene: -; V gene: TRBV9; clone size: -; J gene: TRBJ2-7
CDR3 protein: CASSLAGQGAGEQYF; CDR3 DNA: TGTGCCAGCAGCTTGGCCGGACAGGGGGCTGGGGAGCAGTACTTC; D gene: TRBD1; V gene: TRBV7-9; clone size: -; J gene: TRBJ2-7
CDR3 protein: CASSPLTGENTEAFF; CDR3 DNA: TGTGCCAGCTCACCACTTACGGGGGAAAACACTGAAGCTTTCTTT; D gene: -; V gene: TRBV18; clone size: -; J gene: TRBJ1-1
CDR3 protein: CAWSVTPKLFF; CDR3 DNA: TGTGCCTGGAGTGTGACACCAAAACTGTTTTTT; D gene: -; V gene: TRBV30; clone size: once; J gene: TRBJ1-4
CDR3 protein: CSVGYNYGYTF; CDR3 DNA: TGCAGCGTTGGGTACAACTATGGCTACACCTTC; D gene: -; V gene: TRBV29-1; clone size: -; J gene: TRBJ1-2
CDR3 protein: CATSGGEGARKFF; CDR3 DNA: TGTGCCACCAGTGGTGGAGAGGGGGCACGCAAGTTCTTC; D gene: TRBD1; V gene: TRBV24-1; clone size: once; J gene: TRBJ2-1
CDR3 protein: CSVAGGRGETQYF; CDR3 DNA: TGCAGCGTTGCGGGGGGCCGTGGAGAGACCCAGTACTTC; D gene: -; V gene: TRBV29-1; clone size: -; J gene: TRBJ2-5
CDR3 protein: CASSPQRIGELFF; CDR3 DNA: TGTGCCAGCAGTCCTCAGAGAATCGGGGAGCTGTTTTTT; D gene: -; V gene: TRBV6-5; clone size: -; J gene: TRBJ2-2
CDR3 protein: CASSQGVGGAVTDTQYF; CDR3 DNA: TGCGCCAGCAGCCAAGGTGTAGGGGGGGCAGTGACAGATACGCAGTATTTT; D gene: -; V gene: TRBV4-3; clone size: -; J gene: TRBJ2-3
CDR3 protein: CASSFQGGEKLFF; CDR3 DNA: TGTGCCAGCAGCTTCCAGGGGGGTGAAAAACTGTTTTTT; D gene: TRBD1; V gene: TRBV7-2; clone size: -; J gene: TRBJ1-4
CDR3 protein: CASSQAPLGRHEKLFF; CDR3 DNA: TGCGCCAGCAGCCAAGCCCCTCTGGGGCGGCACGAAAAACTGTTTTTT; D gene: -; V gene: TRBV4-3; clone size: -; J gene: TRBJ1-4
CDR3 protein: CASSLSGQVNTEAFF; CDR3 DNA: TGTGCCAGCAGCTTGTCGGGGCAGGTGAACACTGAAGCTTTCTTT; D gene: -; V gene: TRBV5-4; clone size: -; J gene: TRBJ1-1
CDR3 protein: CASSVGPGQPQHF; CDR3 DNA: TGTGCCAGCAGCGTAGGCCCCGGGCAGCCCCAGCATTTT; D gene: -; V gene: TRBV9; clone size: once; J gene: TRBJ1-5
CDR3 protein: CASSYLSYNSPLHF; CDR3 DNA: TGTGCCAGCAGTTACCTCTCCTATAATTCACCCCTCCACTTT; D gene: -; V gene: TRBV6-6; clone size: -; J gene: TRBJ1-6
CDR3 protein: CASSLDRVPHTEAFF; CDR3 DNA: TGCGCCAGCAGCTTGGACAGGGTCCCCCACACTGAAGCTTTCTTT; D gene: -; V gene: TRBV5-1; clone size: -; J gene: TRBJ1-1
CDR3 protein: CASSVDPGMNTEAFF; CDR3 DNA: TGTGCCAGCAGCGTAGATCCAGGGATGAACACTGAAGCTTTCTTT; D gene: -; V gene: TRBV9; clone size: -; J gene: TRBJ1-1
CDR3 protein: CASSWDRNTEAFF; CDR3 DNA: TGTGCCAGCAGTTGGGATAGGAACACTGAAGCTTTCTTT; D gene: -; V gene: TRBV6-5; clone size: -; J gene: TRBJ1-1
CDR3 protein: CASSSPGTRAASFNYGYTF; CDR3 DNA: TGTGCCAGCAGTTCCCCAGGGACAAGGGCGGCCAGCTTTAACTATGGCTACACCTTC; D gene: -; V gene: TRBV28; clone size: -; J gene: TRBJ1-2
CDR3 protein: CASSQRGDNSPLHF; CDR3 DNA: TGTGCCAGCAGCCAAAGAGGGGATAATTCACCCCTCCACTTT; D gene: -; V gene: TRBV16; clone size: -; J gene: TRBJ1-6
CDR3 protein: CASSPPSRDGYTF; CDR3 DNA: TGTGCCAGCTCACCACCATCCAGGGATGGCTACACCTTC; D gene: -; V gene: TRBV18; clone size: -; J gene: TRBJ1-2
CDR3 protein: CASGTGDSHYEQYF; CDR3 DNA: TGTGCCAGCGGGACTGGGGACAGCCACTACGAGCAGTACTTC; D gene: -; V gene: TRBV6-5; clone size: -; J gene: TRBJ2-7
CDR3 protein: CASNPPGLAGGSSYNEQFF; CDR3 DNA: TGTGCCAGCAACCCACCGGGACTAGCGGGGGGGAGCTCCTACAATGAGCAGTTCTTC; D gene: TRBD2; V gene: TRBV27; clone size: -; J gene: TRBJ2-1
CDR3 protein: CASSWGALDEKLFF; CDR3 DNA: TGTGCCAGCAGTTGGGGGGCTCTGGACGAAAAACTGTTTTTT; D gene: -; V gene: TRBV6-5; clone size: -; J gene: TRBJ1-4
CDR3 protein: CASSLADSRYEQYF; CDR3 DNA: TGTGCCAGCAGCTTGGCGGACAGCCGCTACGAGCAGTACTTC; D gene: -; V gene: TRBV5-4; clone size: -; J gene: TRBJ2-7
CDR3 protein: CASSETSGASQYF; CDR3 DNA: TGTGCCAGCAGTGAGACTAGCGGGGCGTCCCAGTACTTC; D gene: TRBD2; V gene: TRBV12-3/TRBV12-4; clone size: -; J gene: TRBJ2-5
CDR3 protein: CASSPPRGGRNEQFF; CDR3 DNA: TGTGCCAGCTCACCACCGCGCGGGGGGCGCAATGAGCAGTTCTTC; D gene: TRBD2; V gene: TRBV18; clone size: -; J gene: TRBJ2-1
CDR3 protein: CASSWKEGDTQYF; CDR3 DNA: TGTGCCAGCAGCTGGAAAGAGGGAGATACGCAGTATTTT; D gene: -; V gene: TRBV7-2; clone size: -; J gene: TRBJ2-3
CDR3 protein: CSARRTAENTEAFF; CDR3 DNA: TGCAGCGCGAGAAGGACAGCCGAGAACACTGAAGCTTTCTTT; D gene: -; V gene: TRBV29-1; clone size: -; J gene: TRBJ1-1
CDR3 protein: CASSGSGANVLTF; CDR3 DNA: TGTGCCAGCTCGGGCTCTGGGGCCAACGTCCTGACTTTC; D gene: -; V gene: TRBV12-3/TRBV12-4; clone size: -; J gene: TRBJ2-6
CDR3 protein: CSVGAQGVGEQYF; CDR3 DNA: TGCAGCGTCGGGGCGCAGGGGGTAGGAGAGCAGTACTTC; D gene: TRBD1; V gene: TRBV29-1; clone size: -; J gene: TRBJ2-7
CDR3 protein: CASSRDRGPEQFF; CDR3 DNA: TGTGCCAGCAGCCGGGACAGGGGACCTGAGCAGTTCTTC; D gene: TRBD1; V gene: TRBV3-1/TRBV3-2; clone size: -; J gene: TRBJ2-1
CDR3 protein: CSVVYPAETQYF; CDR3 DNA: TGCAGCGTTGTCTACCCCGCGGAGACCCAGTACTTC; D gene: -; V gene: TRBV29-1; clone size: -; J gene: TRBJ2-5